These T cell receptor beta chains were read from a single sample in a study of blood T cell repertoires in COVID-19. Clones were read by immunoSEQ multiplex PCR, and TCRdb kept only the in-frame ones, dropping some. Of 150,000 to 200,000 clones listed, about 90% are singletons. Sequencing was performed on PBMCs or T cells enriched from blood (not recorded which). These receptors all come from a human donor with acute COVID-19. The donor label of this sample is uncertain. Each CDR3 is given with its conserved first and last residue. Each record gives: CDR3 DNA, CDR3 protein, V gene, J gene, clone size, D gene, CDR3 length. D genes are given only for firm matches. Size is stated for part of the rows, as once, few or many counts, or as a class when the clone is expanded.

CDR3nt: TGTGCCAGCAGCGCTCCAGGGTCCTATGGCTACACCTTC
CDR3aa: CASSAPGSYGYTF
v_gene: TRBV5-4
j_gene: TRBJ1-2
abundance: -
d_gene: -
len: 13

CDR3nt: TGTGCCAGCAGCTTAGTGGGAGGCGCGGGGGGGCCGAATGAGCAGTTCTTC
CDR3aa: CASSLVGGAGGPNEQFF
v_gene: TRBV7-2
j_gene: TRBJ2-1
abundance: -
d_gene: TRBD2
len: 17

CDR3nt: TGCGCCAGCAGCCAACCGAGACAGGGGTACACTGAAGCTTTCTTT
CDR3aa: CASSQPRQGYTEAFF
v_gene: TRBV4-1
j_gene: TRBJ1-1
abundance: -
d_gene: TRBD1
len: 15

CDR3nt: TGTGCCAGCAGCTCCCCGGGGGCAGATACGCAGTATTTT
CDR3aa: CASSSPGADTQYF
v_gene: TRBV7-2
j_gene: TRBJ2-3
abundance: once
d_gene: -
len: 13

CDR3nt: TGTGCCATCAGTAAATTTCGAGTCTTTCCCTTCGGGGAGCTGTTTTTT
CDR3aa: CAISKFRVFPFGELFF
v_gene: TRBV10-3
j_gene: TRBJ2-2
abundance: -
d_gene: -
len: 16

CDR3nt: TGTGCCAGCAGCTACAGACAAAACAATGAGCAGTTCTTC
CDR3aa: CASSYRQNNEQFF
v_gene: TRBV11-3
j_gene: TRBJ2-1
abundance: -
d_gene: -
len: 13

CDR3nt: TGTGCCAGCAGTGAAGTCCCAGACAGTGTCACTGAAGCTTTCTTT
CDR3aa: CASSEVPDSVTEAFF
v_gene: TRBV2
j_gene: TRBJ1-1
abundance: -
d_gene: -
len: 15

CDR3nt: TGTGCCAGCAGTCCTAGCGGGGGGGGAACAGATACGCAGTATTTT
CDR3aa: CASSPSGGGTDTQYF
v_gene: TRBV7-9
j_gene: TRBJ2-3
abundance: -
d_gene: TRBD2
len: 15

CDR3nt: TGTGCCAGCACCCACGGTGGCGGTTACGAGCAGTACTTC
CDR3aa: CASTHGGGYEQYF
v_gene: TRBV6-5
j_gene: TRBJ2-7
abundance: once
d_gene: -
len: 13

CDR3nt: TGCGCCAGCAGCCCCCAAGGAGTACTACTAGCGGGGGGAAGCTCCTACGAGCAGTACTTC
CDR3aa: CASSPQGVLLAGGSSYEQYF
v_gene: TRBV4-1
j_gene: TRBJ2-7
abundance: -
d_gene: TRBD2
len: 20

CDR3nt: TGTGCCAGCAGCCCCTTAAACACTGAAGCTTTCTTT
CDR3aa: CASSPLNTEAFF
v_gene: TRBV7-9
j_gene: TRBJ1-1
abundance: -
d_gene: -
len: 12

CDR3nt: TGTGCCAGTAGTCTCCGGGGAGGGGAGCACTCTGGGGCCAACGTCCTGACTTTC
CDR3aa: CASSLRGGEHSGANVLTF
v_gene: TRBV19
j_gene: TRBJ2-6
abundance: -
d_gene: TRBD2
len: 18

CDR3nt: TGTGCCAGTACCCAGGGACAGGGGAACACTGAAGCTTTCTTT
CDR3aa: CASTQGQGNTEAFF
v_gene: TRBV19
j_gene: TRBJ1-1
abundance: -
d_gene: TRBD1
len: 14

CDR3nt: TGTGCCAGCAGCTTGGAGCTAGCTAGTGAGCAGTACTTC
CDR3aa: CASSLELASEQYF
v_gene: TRBV5-4
j_gene: TRBJ2-7
abundance: -
d_gene: -
len: 13

CDR3nt: TGTGCCAGCTCACCACAGCAAGGGGGCGCAGGGCAGCCCCAGCATTTT
CDR3aa: CASSPQQGGAGQPQHF
v_gene: TRBV18
j_gene: TRBJ1-5
abundance: -
d_gene: TRBD1
len: 16

CDR3nt: TGCACCAGCAGCCAAGATCCCGACAGGGGCCGCACTGGAAACACCATATATTTT
CDR3aa: CTSSQDPDRGRTGNTIYF
v_gene: TRBV1
j_gene: TRBJ1-3
abundance: -
d_gene: -
len: 18

CDR3nt: TGTGCCAGTAAGACAGGGGGTTCTAACTATGGCTACACCTTC
CDR3aa: CASKTGGSNYGYTF
v_gene: TRBV19
j_gene: TRBJ1-2
abundance: -
d_gene: TRBD1
len: 14

CDR3nt: TGCGCCAGCAGCATGGGCAGGGCCAACACAGATACGCAGTATTTT
CDR3aa: CASSMGRANTDTQYF
v_gene: TRBV5-1
j_gene: TRBJ2-3
abundance: -
d_gene: -
len: 15

CDR3nt: TGCGCCAGCACTTTACTTGGGGAGAGCTCCTACAATGAGCAGTTCTTC
CDR3aa: CASTLLGESSYNEQFF
v_gene: TRBV5-1
j_gene: TRBJ2-1
abundance: -
d_gene: -
len: 16

CDR3nt: TGTGCCAGCAGCGACAGGGTCACTAGCACAGATACGCAGTATTTT
CDR3aa: CASSDRVTSTDTQYF
v_gene: TRBV6-5
j_gene: TRBJ2-3
abundance: -
d_gene: TRBD1
len: 15

CDR3nt: TGTGCCAGCAGCCGTCCGGGACTAGGAGAGACCCAGTACTTC
CDR3aa: CASSRPGLGETQYF
v_gene: TRBV6-2/TRBV6-3
j_gene: TRBJ2-5
abundance: -
d_gene: TRBD2
len: 14

CDR3nt: TGTGCCAGCAGCTTAGAGCCCCCCGATATTTTTCCCTCTCTCAAAAACATTCAGTACTTC
CDR3aa: CASSLEPPDIFPSLKNIQYF
v_gene: TRBV7-8
j_gene: TRBJ2-4
abundance: once
d_gene: -
len: 20

CDR3nt: TGTGCCAGCAGTCCAACGACAGGGGCCCTGACCTACGAGCAGTACTTC
CDR3aa: CASSPTTGALTYEQYF
v_gene: TRBV27
j_gene: TRBJ2-7
abundance: -
d_gene: TRBD1
len: 16

CDR3nt: TGTGCCAGTTCTCGTCTCAGGGGATCTGGGGCCAACGTCCTGACTTTC
CDR3aa: CASSRLRGSGANVLTF
v_gene: TRBV19
j_gene: TRBJ2-6
abundance: -
d_gene: -
len: 16

CDR3nt: TGCGCCAGCAGCCCCCCCGGGCGTAGCGGTTACAATGAGCAGTTCTTC
CDR3aa: CASSPPGRSGYNEQFF
v_gene: TRBV4-1
j_gene: TRBJ2-1
abundance: -
d_gene: -
len: 16

CDR3nt: TGTGCCAGCAGTTTAGGTTGGGGCTCGGGCGGGGAGCTGTTTTTT
CDR3aa: CASSLGWGSGGELFF
v_gene: TRBV27
j_gene: TRBJ2-2
abundance: -
d_gene: -
len: 15

CDR3nt: TGTGCCAGCAGCCAGAGCGGGGGCTCCAATGAGCAGTTCTTC
CDR3aa: CASSQSGGSNEQFF
v_gene: TRBV5-5
j_gene: TRBJ2-1
abundance: -
d_gene: TRBD2
len: 14

CDR3nt: TGTGCCAGTAGTATAGGACAGGGCATGAACACTGAAGCTTTCTTT
CDR3aa: CASSIGQGMNTEAFF
v_gene: TRBV19
j_gene: TRBJ1-1
abundance: few
d_gene: TRBD1
len: 15

CDR3nt: TGTGCCTGGAGTCTTTCAGGGGGCGGCAATCAGCCCCAGCATTTT
CDR3aa: CAWSLSGGGNQPQHF
v_gene: TRBV30
j_gene: TRBJ1-5
abundance: -
d_gene: TRBD1
len: 15

CDR3nt: TGTGCCAGCTGCCCACCCGGAAGGGGGAGCACTGAAGCTTTCTTT
CDR3aa: CASCPPGRGSTEAFF
v_gene: TRBV3-1/TRBV3-2
j_gene: TRBJ1-1
abundance: -
d_gene: -
len: 15

CDR3nt: TGTGCCAGCAGCCAAAACCCTCCAGGAAGGGTGACAGATAGCAATCAGCCCCAGCATTTT
CDR3aa: CASSQNPPGRVTDSNQPQHF
v_gene: TRBV3-1/TRBV3-2
j_gene: TRBJ1-5
abundance: -
d_gene: -
len: 20

CDR3nt: TGTGCCACCCAACTTACAGGAGAAGAGACCCAGTACTTC
CDR3aa: CATQLTGEETQYF
v_gene: TRBV24-1
j_gene: TRBJ2-5
abundance: -
d_gene: -
len: 13

CDR3nt: TGTGCCAGCAGCACCGACAGGGGAGGTGAAAAACTGTTTTTT
CDR3aa: CASSTDRGGEKLFF
v_gene: TRBV5-4
j_gene: TRBJ1-4
abundance: -
d_gene: TRBD1
len: 14

CDR3nt: TGCAGCGTTGAAGGGGGGGGGAACACTGAAGCTTTCTTT
CDR3aa: CSVEGGGNTEAFF
v_gene: TRBV29-1
j_gene: TRBJ1-1
abundance: once
d_gene: -
len: 13

CDR3nt: TGTGCCAGCAGCTTAAGACTAGCGGGGCGGGAGAACACCGGGGAGCTGTTTTTT
CDR3aa: CASSLRLAGRENTGELFF
v_gene: TRBV7-2
j_gene: TRBJ2-2
abundance: -
d_gene: TRBD2
len: 18

CDR3nt: TGTGCCACCCGAGACAAGGTTAGCACAGATACGCAGTATTTT
CDR3aa: CATRDKVSTDTQYF
v_gene: TRBV19
j_gene: TRBJ2-3
abundance: few
d_gene: -
len: 14

CDR3nt: TGTGCCAGCAGTGAACTAGCACGGGTACATTTT
CDR3aa: CASSELARVHF
v_gene: TRBV2
j_gene: TRBJ2-3
abundance: -
d_gene: -
len: 11

CDR3nt: TGCGCCAGCAGCTTGTCAGGGGCCTCTCTCATGGCGAACACCGGGGAGCTGTTTTTT
CDR3aa: CASSLSGASLMANTGELFF
v_gene: TRBV5-1
j_gene: TRBJ2-2
abundance: -
d_gene: -
len: 19

CDR3nt: TGTGCCAGCAGCGTAGGGACCGGGGTCATGAACACTGAAGCTTTCTTT
CDR3aa: CASSVGTGVMNTEAFF
v_gene: TRBV9
j_gene: TRBJ1-1
abundance: once
d_gene: -
len: 16

CDR3nt: TGTGCCAGCAGCCCACCGCCGGGAAATGAAAAACTGTTTTTT
CDR3aa: CASSPPPGNEKLFF
v_gene: TRBV13
j_gene: TRBJ1-4
abundance: -
d_gene: -
len: 14

CDR3nt: TGTGCCAGCAGCCCCAATGCGGGGGGGCGAGAGACCCAGTACTTC
CDR3aa: CASSPNAGGRETQYF
v_gene: TRBV5-6
j_gene: TRBJ2-5
abundance: -
d_gene: TRBD2
len: 15

CDR3nt: TGTGCCAGCAGCTGGACAGGCGATTCACCCCTCCACTTT
CDR3aa: CASSWTGDSPLHF
v_gene: TRBV11-2
j_gene: TRBJ1-6
abundance: -
d_gene: TRBD1
len: 13

CDR3nt: TGTGCCAGCAGCCGCCGGGACAGGGAGACCCAGTACTTC
CDR3aa: CASSRRDRETQYF
v_gene: TRBV7-3
j_gene: TRBJ2-5
abundance: -
d_gene: TRBD1
len: 13

CDR3nt: TGTGCCAGCAGCGGACCCGGGACTAGCGGGGAGACGGACGAGCAGTACTTC
CDR3aa: CASSGPGTSGETDEQYF
v_gene: TRBV7-9
j_gene: TRBJ2-7
abundance: -
d_gene: TRBD2
len: 17

CDR3nt: TGTGCCATCAAACCGGGACAGGGACAGCACGAGCAGTACTTC
CDR3aa: CAIKPGQGQHEQYF
v_gene: TRBV10-3
j_gene: TRBJ2-7
abundance: -
d_gene: TRBD1
len: 14

CDR3nt: TGTGCCAGCAGCCAAGCTCAGGGTCTAGCCAAAAACATTCAGTACTTC
CDR3aa: CASSQAQGLAKNIQYF
v_gene: TRBV4-2
j_gene: TRBJ2-4
abundance: once
d_gene: -
len: 16

CDR3nt: TGTGCCAGCAGCCGGCAGGGTCAAAACGAGCAGTACTTC
CDR3aa: CASSRQGQNEQYF
v_gene: TRBV7-2
j_gene: TRBJ2-7
abundance: -
d_gene: -
len: 13

CDR3nt: TGTGCCAGTAGTGAAAAACTGTTTTTT
CDR3aa: CASSEKLFF
v_gene: TRBV6-4
j_gene: TRBJ1-4
abundance: -
d_gene: -
len: 9

CDR3nt: TGTGCCAGCAGCCTGGTAATGGGCGATACGCAGTATTTT
CDR3aa: CASSLVMGDTQYF
v_gene: TRBV7-9
j_gene: TRBJ2-3
abundance: -
d_gene: -
len: 13

CDR3nt: TGTGCCAGCAGTGAGCAGGGTATTGATGAGGAACTGTTTTTT
CDR3aa: CASSEQGIDEELFF
v_gene: TRBV2
j_gene: TRBJ1-4
abundance: -
d_gene: -
len: 14

CDR3nt: TGTGCCAGCAGCCATTTCGGGACTACCCAGTATGGGGAGCTGTTTTTT
CDR3aa: CASSHFGTTQYGELFF
v_gene: TRBV4-2
j_gene: TRBJ2-2
abundance: -
d_gene: TRBD2
len: 16

CDR3nt: TGCGCCAGCAGCCTACAGGGGGACTATGGCTACACCTTC
CDR3aa: CASSLQGDYGYTF
v_gene: TRBV5-1
j_gene: TRBJ1-2
abundance: -
d_gene: TRBD1
len: 13

CDR3nt: TGTGCCAGCAGCGTAGATTTCGGTGAAGCTTTCTTT
CDR3aa: CASSVDFGEAFF
v_gene: TRBV9
j_gene: TRBJ1-1
abundance: -
d_gene: -
len: 12